The text below deals with one TCR beta chain. This sample is drawn from a study of T cells in tuberculosis. After thawing and overnight rest, PBMC were stained with GMM-loaded CD1B tetramer, viability dye and anti-CD3 for sorting. The CD1B tetramers carried C32 glucose monomycolate purified from Rhodococcus equi. This table comes from immunoSEQ multiplex PCR, and its TCRdb copy is limited to in-frame clones, with some not included. In the table there are about 58,000 clones, approximately 85% of which are singletons. Looked up from germline, CDR1 is MDHEN and CDR2 is SYDVKM. V was pared by 5 bases and J by 3 bases, with 11 bases between. The CDR3 totals 14 residues.

This sequence originates from an adult woman with latent tuberculosis. This chain connects TRBV28 to TRBJ1-5; D is ambiguous. Sequencing used CD1b-GMM tetramer-negative cells sorted from PBMCs. The DNA of the CDR3 is TGTGCCAGCAGTCTCTTGGGCAACAATCAGCCCCAGCATTTT. The encoded protein is CASSLLGNNQPQHF. Supplemented by reference TRBV28 and TRBJ1-5, the full variable domain reads DVKVTQSSRYLVKRTGEKVFLECVQDMDHENMFWYRQDPGLGLRLIYFSYDVKMKEKGDIPEGYSVSREKKERFSLILESASTNQTSMYLCASSLLGNNQPQHFGDGTRLSIL.